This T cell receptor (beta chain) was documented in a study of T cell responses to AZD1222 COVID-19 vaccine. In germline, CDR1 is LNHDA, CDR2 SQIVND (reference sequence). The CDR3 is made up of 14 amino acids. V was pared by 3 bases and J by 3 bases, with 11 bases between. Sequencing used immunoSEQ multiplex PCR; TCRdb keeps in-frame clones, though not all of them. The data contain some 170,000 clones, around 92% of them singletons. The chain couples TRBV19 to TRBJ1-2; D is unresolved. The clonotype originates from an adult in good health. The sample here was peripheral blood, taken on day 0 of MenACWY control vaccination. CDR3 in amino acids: CASSIPDPDYGYTF. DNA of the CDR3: TGTGCCAGTAGTATCCCCGACCCCGACTATGGCTACACCTTC.